The next 11 T cell receptor beta chains were all read from a single sample in a study of post-analysis software for immune sequencing data. Study-wide points: With TRBV5-6, TRBV5-1 and TRBV20-1 included, a handful of TRBV segments were more frequent in patients than in controls.

These receptors are not linked to any known antigen. Incorporated into the TCR beta cDNA libraries were unique molecular identifiers, which served to reduce PCR and sequencing biases. TCRdb re-called the PCR reads through MiXCR, storing one row per CDR3 protein. Found here are 380,000 or so distinct CDR3 sequences, around 33% of them singletons; the top ten hold around 15%. The sample was blood. The receptors here all came from a girl aged 5 to 17 with multiple sclerosis.

The V and J genes are TRBV5-1 and TRBJ1-2; D is perhaps TRBD1 (5 bases). V lost 4 bases to trimming and J lost 8 bases, with 12 bases between them. This CDR3 spans 12 amino acids. Germline CDR1 is SGHRS and CDR2 is YFSETQ. This CDR3 is CASSHRDDGYTF. The CDR3 DNA reads as TGCGCCAGCAGCCACCGGGACGACGGCTACACCTTC.

There are a few counts of this clonotype. The J gene is TRBJ2-7, the V gene TRBV7-8; D might be TRBD1 (6 bases). Trimming took off 4 bases at V and 0 bases at J, with 13 bases between the two ends. Germline-derived CDR1 and CDR2 are SGHVS and FQNEAQ. The CDR3 is made up of 15 amino acids. CDR3 residues: CASSSHRVLSYEQYF. The CDR3 nucleotides are TGTGCCAGCAGCTCTCACAGGGTTCTCTCCTACGAGCAGTACTTC.

This CDR3 reads CASSWVGPSYEQYF. Here the CDR3 DNA reads TGTGCCAGCAGCTGGGTGGGGCCCTCCTACGAGCAGTACTTC. The V gene is TRBV7-2, the J gene TRBJ2-7; TRBD1 is a possible D gene (5 bases). V was pared by 4 bases and J by 0 bases, with 10 bases between. CDR3 length equals 14 residues. CDR1 is SGHTA and CDR2 is FQGNSA in the germline V gene.

The V call is TRBV12-5, the J call TRBJ2-1; possibly TRBD1 or TRBD2 for D (6 bases each). Looked up from germline, CDR1 is LGHNT and CDR2 is FRNRAP. The CDR3 spans 14 residues. V dropped 4 bases and J dropped 7 bases, with 14 bases sitting between them. In DNA form, the CDR3 reads TGTGCTAGTGGTTCGGACAGCGCGGGGAATGAGCAGTTCTTC. The encoded protein is CASGSDSAGNEQFF.

This clonotype was observed a handful of times. The chain links TRBV28 to TRBJ2-3; TRBD2 is a possible D gene (6 bases). The germline V and J ends were trimmed by 5 bases and 0 bases, with 12 bases remaining between them. The CDR3 has 15 amino acids. Germline V gene lookup returns CDR1 MDHEN and CDR2 SYDVKM. The CDR3 DNA reads TGTGCCAGCAGTCCTACTAGCCTTAGCACAGATACGCAGTATTTT. Amino acid sequence: CASSPTSLSTDTQYF.

This clonotype was seen more than once but under ten times. The J gene is TRBJ1-1, the V gene TRBV12-3 or TRBV12-4; D uncertain. This CDR3 spans 14 amino acids. The V gene lost 7 bases and the J gene lost 1 base, with 13 bases spanning the gap. Here the CDR3 reads CASTPDGPNTEAFF. CDR3 DNA sequence: TGTGCCAGCACCCCAGACGGACCGAACACTGAAGCTTTCTTT.

This clonotype was counted between two and nine times. This chain links TRBV7-3 with TRBJ1-2, with 9 bases aligning to TRBD1. J was trimmed by 13 bases and V by 1 base; bases with no gene match: 7. Looked up from germline, CDR1 is SGHTA and CDR2 is FQGTGA. The CDR3 is made up of 13 amino acids. CDR3 bases: TGTGCCAGCAGCTTAAGGGGACAGGGTTCCGGCACCTTC. Its translation: CASSLRGQGSGTF.

This clonotype was found a few times. The chain carries TRBV20-1 and TRBJ2-3, with 11 bases that match TRBD2. There are 15 residues in the CDR3. J gave up 1 base and V 7 bases, and 7 bases lay outside the gene matches. Germline assignment: CDR1 DFQATT and CDR2 SNEGSKA (reference sequence). The CDR3 region is CSVAPLAGGTDTQYF. In nucleotides, the CDR3 is TGCAGTGTCGCGCCACTAGCGGGGGGCACAGATACGCAGTATTTT.

This clonotype was counted only a few times. V usage is TRBV4-2 and J usage is TRBJ1-1; 9 bases are a match to TRBD1. The CDR3 length is 16 residues. Germline assignment: CDR1 LGHNA and CDR2 YNFKEQ. The ends lost 1 base at V and 3 bases at J; junction bases unmatched: 6. CDR3 in DNA: TGTGCCAGCAGCCAAGGGGGGACAGGGCCGGACACTGAAGCTTTCTTT. This encodes CASSQGGTGPDTEAFF.

V usage is TRBV3-1 and J usage is TRBJ1-2, with 7 bases fitting TRBD1. The ends lost 2 bases at V and 6 bases at J; junction bases unmatched: 9. The germline gives CDR1 LGHDT, CDR2 YNNKEL (reference sequence). CDR3 length equals 15 residues. The CDR3 region has the DNA TGTGCCAGCAGCCAATCCGACAGGGAAAGTAATGGCTACACCTTC. It specifies CASSQSDRESNGYTF.

This clonotype occurred a few times. The V call is TRBV28, the J call TRBJ2-1; weak D call: TRBD1 (6 bases). Germline V lookup: CDR1 MDHEN, CDR2 SYDVKM. The CDR3 covers 14 residues. V lost 6 bases and J lost 5, with 14 bases in between. As DNA, the CDR3 is TGTGCCAGCAGACAGGGTCAAAGACACAATGAGCAGTTCTTC. Translated, it gives CASRQGQRHNEQFF.